Shown below are 19 T cell receptor beta chains from a single sample sequenced in a study of regulatory T cells in long-lasting Graves disease. Time point noted: persistent/refractory GD, antithyroid drugs over 5 years with positive TRAb. PBMCs were the source of the RNA used for TCR sequencing. The authors built TCR beta libraries using iRepertoire HTBI primers and Arm-PCR of CDR3 regions. TCRdb re-derived calls from the multiplex PCR reads in MiXCR, one entry per CDR3 protein. The table shows 500,000 to 800,000 distinct CDR3 sequences, with around 30% occurring only once. Here the sequenced sample was peripheral blood mononuclear cells (PBMCs), taken when the disease was refractory, from a patient treated with antithyroid drugs. These receptors were obtained from a female donor with Graves disease.

This clonotype came up many times. This chain uses TRBV5-1 with TRBJ1-2, with D unresolved. Trimming shortened V by 4 bases and J by 0 bases, and 7 bases separated the two germline ends. Germline V gives CDR1 SGHRS, CDR2 YFSETQ. This CDR3 region has 13 residues. CDR3 in DNA: TGCGCCAGCAGCCCCACATCTAACTATGGCTACACCTTC. This gives the protein CASSPTSNYGYTF.

The chain links TRBV29-1 to TRBJ2-7, with D uncertain. The ends were cut back, 1 base at V and 1 base at J, with 5 bases in the middle. The CDR3 consists of 12 residues. Germline CDR1 and CDR2: SQVTM and ANQGSEA. CDR3 sequence: CSVEVQSYEQYF. CDR3 sequence (DNA): TGCAGCGTTGAAGTACAGTCCTACGAGCAGTACTTC.

This clonotype occurred once. The chain joins TRBV20-1 to TRBJ1-6; unclear D gene. The CDR3 has 14 residues. The germline V gene has CDR1 DFQATT and CDR2 SNEGSKA (reference sequence). Trimming pared 7 bases from V and 9 bases from J, leaving 19 bases between. Written as DNA, the CDR3 is TGCAGTGGGGGAGGACCGGGAGAAAGTTCACCCCTCCACTTT. The encoded protein is CSGGGPGESSPLHF.

This clonotype was recorded many times. The rearrangement links TRBV2 to TRBJ2-7; perhaps TRBD2 as D (6 bases). V lost 4 bases and J 6 bases, leaving 10 bases between the germline ends. The germline CDR1 and CDR2 sequences are SNHLY and FYNNEI. The CDR3 is made up of 12 amino acids. In DNA form, the CDR3 reads TGTGCCAGCAGTGGAGGAGGGCCCGAGCAGTACTTC. Translating gives CASSGGGPEQYF.

There are a few counts of this clonotype. The rearrangement joins TRBV9 to TRBJ1-1; a weak D match, TRBD1 (5 bases). CDR1 is SGDLS, CDR2 YYNGEE, per germline. CDR3 size: 15 residues. The V gene lost 0 bases and the J gene lost 1 base, with 10 bases spanning the gap. The CDR3 loop is CASSVEWQGNTEAFF. The CDR3 DNA reads TGTGCCAGCAGCGTAGAGTGGCAGGGGAACACTGAAGCTTTCTTT.

This clonotype was detected ten times or more. The chain joins TRBV12-3 or TRBV12-4 to TRBJ2-5; possibly TRBD2 for D (5 bases). Trimming pared 2 bases from V and 5 bases from J, leaving 9 bases between. The CDR3 is 13 amino acids. The CDR3 DNA sequence: TGTGCCAGCAGTTTACCTGGCGGGGAGACCCAGTACTTC. Its protein is CASSLPGGETQYF.

The chain combines TRBV28 with TRBJ1-1, with TRBD1 matching 7 bases. V lost 5 bases to trimming and J lost 5 bases; unmatched junction nucleotides: 8. Per germline, CDR1 MDHEN and CDR2 SYDVKM. The CDR3 has 14 residues. Here the CDR3 reads CASSPQGGWTEAFF. DNA of the CDR3: TGTGCCAGCAGTCCCCAGGGGGGGTGGACTGAAGCTTTCTTT.

The genes are TRBV19 and TRBJ2-7, with TRBD2 matching over 10 bases. Germline V gene data show CDR1 as LNHDA and CDR2 as SQIVND (reference sequence). The J segment lost 2 bases and the V segment lost 8 bases, leaving 12 bases of the junction unmatched. This CDR3 has 16 amino acids. The CDR3 protein is CASGGWTSGLTYEQYF. CDR3 in DNA: TGTGCCAGTGGTGGCTGGACTAGCGGATTGACCTACGAGCAGTACTTC.

This clonotype was observed a few times. The CDR3 protein is CASRRGETQYF. CDR3 bases: TGTGCCAGCAGAAGGGGTGAGACCCAGTACTTC. J is TRBJ2-5 and V is TRBV12-3 or TRBV12-4; a weak D match, TRBD1 (5 bases). Trimming stripped 6 bases from V and 5 bases from J, with 7 bases between. The CDR3 consists of 11 residues.

This chain joins TRBV28 and TRBJ2-7; 8 bases are shared with TRBD2. The CDR3 consists of 13 residues. Losses at the gene ends were 3 bases for V and 12 bases for J; bases not matched to a gene: 10. CDR1 is MDHEN, CDR2 SYDVKM, per germline. This CDR3 reads CASSFVGRADTYF. The CDR3 bases are TGTGCCAGCAGTTTTGTCGGGAGGGCCGATACGTACTTC. The full variable domain, its missing parts supplied by reference TRBV28 and TRBJ2-7, is DVKVTQSSRYLVKRTGEKVFLECVQDMDHENMFWYRQDPGLGLRLIYFSYDVKMKEKGDIPEGYSVSREKKERFSLILESASTNQTSMYLCASSFVGRADTYFGPGTRLTVT.

This clonotype was observed at least ten times. The chain employs TRBV28 and TRBJ1-2; D not certain. The V and J ends lost 3 bases and 7 bases respectively, with 12 bases between them. Looked up from germline, CDR1 is MDHEN and CDR2 is SYDVKM. The CDR3 length is 13 residues. The CDR3 loop reads CASSLTAAGGYTF. CDR3 sequence (DNA): TGTGCCAGCAGTTTGACGGCCGCCGGTGGCTACACCTTC.

The rearrangement joins TRBV25-1 to TRBJ1-1, with D perhaps matching TRBD1 (5 bases). CDR3 length: 12 residues. CDR1 is MGHDK and CDR2 is SYGVNS in the germline V gene. With 6 bases removed from V and 9 bases from J, the gap between germline ends came to 14 bases. This CDR3 reads CASRGGPAKAFF. In DNA form, the CDR3 reads TGTGCCAGCAGGGGGGGACCGGCTAAAGCTTTCTTT.

This chain uses TRBV6-1 with TRBJ1-1; 9 bases match TRBD1. J was trimmed by 6 bases and V by 4 bases; bases with no gene match: 6. The CDR3 consists of 14 residues. Germline V CDR1 and CDR2: MNHNS, SASEGT. CDR3 sequence (DNA): TGTGCCAGCAGTGGGGACAGGGCGCAACCTGAAGCTTTCTTT. It specifies CASSGDRAQPEAFF.

Written as DNA, the CDR3 is TGTGCCAGCACCTGGGGACAGACAAATTCACCCCTCCACTTT. Amino acids: CASTWGQTNSPLHF. The chain combines TRBV12-3 or TRBV12-4 with TRBJ1-6; TRBD1 agrees at 7 bases. With 7 bases clipped from V and 7 bases from J, the junction kept 7 bases outside the gene matches. This CDR3 region has 14 residues.

The chain joins TRBV19 to TRBJ2-7; 8 bases map to TRBD1. Germline CDR1 LNHDA, CDR2 SQIVND (reference sequence). The V segment lost 5 bases and the J segment 3 bases; nucleotides outside the gene matches: 21. CDR3 size: 19 residues. The DNA of the CDR3 is TGTGCCAGTAGTCCTTCTCGGACAGGGCCGGGGACTGTTCGCTACGAGCAGTACTTC. Its protein is CASSPSRTGPGTVRYEQYF.

This clonotype has more than one count but fewer than ten. This sequence joins TRBV5-1 and TRBJ1-1; no reliable D call. The CDR3 is 15 amino acids. V gave up 7 bases and J gave up 1 base, with 17 bases separating them. Germline CDR1 is SGHRS and CDR2 is YFSETQ. DNA for the CDR3: TGCGCCAGCCGGGAGGCAGCCGGCCAGAACACTGAAGCTTTCTTT. Its protein is CASREAAGQNTEAFF. The complete variable domain, with remaining parts taken from reference TRBV5-1 and TRBJ1-1, reads KAGVTQTPRYLIKTRGQQVTLSCSPISGHRSVSWYQQTPGQGLQFLFEYFSETQRNKGNFPGRFSGRQFSNSRSEMNVSTLELGDSALYLCASREAAGQNTEAFFGQGTRLTVV.

This chain links TRBV3-1 with TRBJ2-5; D possibly corresponds to TRBD2 (6 bases). The CDR3 spans 17 residues. Germline assignment: CDR1 LGHDT and CDR2 YNNKEL (reference sequence). V gave up 3 bases and J gave up 4 bases, with 21 bases separating them. The CDR3 loop reads CASSQENLAWDVETQYF. CDR3 DNA: TGTGCCAGCAGCCAGGAGAATCTAGCGTGGGATGTAGAGACCCAGTACTTC.

This chain connects TRBV5-1 to TRBJ2-2, with D unresolved. This CDR3 has 12 residues. Germline V gene sequence: CDR1 SGHRS, CDR2 YFSETQ. V lost 6 bases, J lost 6 bases, and 9 bases lay in between. Here the CDR3 reads CASTEHPGELFF. DNA for the CDR3: TGCGCCAGCACCGAACACCCCGGGGAGCTGTTTTTT.

The rearrangement joins TRBV3-1 to TRBJ1-1; D may be TRBD1 (5 bases). Trimming stripped 0 bases from V and 1 base from J, with 12 bases between. This CDR3 is built from 16 residues. CDR1 LGHDT and CDR2 YNNKEL come from the germline V gene (reference sequence). The CDR3 here is CASSQDRQGKNTEAFF. DNA for the CDR3: TGTGCCAGCAGCCAAGATCGTCAGGGCAAGAACACTGAAGCTTTCTTT.